These 29 T cell receptor beta chains were all obtained from the same sample, sequenced in a study of blood T cell repertoires in COVID-19. This table comes from immunoSEQ multiplex PCR, and its TCRdb copy is limited to in-frame clones, with some not included. The data contain fewer than 500,000 clones, about 85% of them singletons. Sequences were obtained from PBMCs or T cells enriched from blood (not recorded which). These receptor sequences come from a woman aged 18-29 years with acute COVID-19.

The V and J genes are TRBV6-1 and TRBJ2-6; D is uncertain. With 1 base removed from V and 0 bases from J, the gap between germline ends came to 7 bases. This CDR3 is 16 amino acids long. Germline V gene data show CDR1 as MNHNS and CDR2 as SASEGT. The CDR3 spells CASSEVVYSGANVLTF. CDR3 nucleotides: TGTGCCAGCAGTGAAGTCGTCTACTCTGGGGCCAACGTCCTGACTTTC.

This clone was recorded a few times. This rearrangement joins TRBV30 to TRBJ1-4; D is perhaps TRBD1 (5 bases). V lost 0 bases and J lost 5, with 10 bases in between. This CDR3 comprises 14 residues. From germline, CDR1 is GTSNPN and CDR2 SVGIG (reference sequence). For the CDR3, the DNA is TGTGCCTGGAGTGTACAAGGGGCGAATGAAAAACTGTTTTTT. Translating it yields CAWSVQGANEKLFF. Combining the CDR3 with reference TRBV30 and TRBJ1-4 gives the whole variable domain SQTIHQWPATLVQPVGSPLSLECTVEGTSNPNLYWYRQAAGRGLQLLFYSVGIGQISSEVPQNLSASRPQDRQFILSSKKLLLSDSGFYLCAWSVQGANEKLFFGSGTQLSVL.

The V call is TRBV5-4, the J call TRBJ2-4; 11 nucleotides match TRBD2. Germline-derived CDR1 and CDR2 are SGHNT and YYREEE (reference sequence). The J segment lost 0 bases and the V segment lost 4 bases, leaving 12 bases of the junction unmatched. This CDR3 is 19 amino acids long. The CDR3: CASSEPTSGGTLAKNIQYF. CDR3 bases: TGTGCCAGCAGCGAACCCACTAGCGGGGGTACCCTAGCCAAAAACATTCAGTACTTC.

The CDR3: CASSSFGTGAQPQHF. CDR3 coding DNA: TGTGCCAGCAGTTCCTTCGGGACAGGGGCTCAGCCCCAGCATTTT. J is TRBJ1-5 and V is TRBV6-5, with TRBD1 identical over 10 bases. Germline-derived CDR1 and CDR2 are MNHEY and SVGAGI. The CDR3 contains 15 residues. The V and J ends lost 4 bases and 6 bases, in that order; junction bases with no gene match: 6.

The rearrangement joins TRBV10-3 to TRBJ2-6; D is uncertain. Germline V gives CDR1 ENHRY, CDR2 SYGVKD. The length of the CDR3 is 12 residues. V gave up 10 bases and J gave up 0 bases, with 4 bases separating them. CDR3 loop: CATDSGANVLTF. Written as DNA, the CDR3 is TGTGCCACAGACTCTGGGGCCAACGTCCTGACTTTC.

The CDR3 DNA is TGTGCCAGTCCGTGGGACATCTATGGCTACACCTTC. Encoded protein: CASPWDIYGYTF. The chain is built from TRBV9 and TRBJ1-2, with D perhaps TRBD1 (6 bases). The CDR3 is 12 residues long. Trimming shortened V by 8 bases and J by 4 bases, and 12 bases separated the two germline ends. Germline V gene data show CDR1 as SGDLS and CDR2 as YYNGEE.

The gene calls are TRBV12-3 or TRBV12-4 and TRBJ1-1, with 7 bases fitting TRBD1. Germline trimming cut 3 bases from V and 10 bases from J; bases unmatched to any gene: 8. This CDR3 contains 13 residues. The CDR3 DNA is TGTGCCAGCAGTTTTAAGGGGGACAGCATAGCTTTCTTT. Amino acid sequence: CASSFKGDSIAFF.

The J gene is TRBJ2-7, the V gene TRBV6-7; TRBD2 matches at 8 bases. TRBV6-7 is recorded as an ORF, its role being uncertain. V was pared by 5 bases and J by 1 base, with 10 bases of the junction left unmatched. The CDR3 has 16 residues. CDR3 sequence reads: CASSSSDGRGSYEQYF. The CDR3 DNA reads TGTGCCAGCAGTAGCTCGGACGGGAGGGGGTCCTACGAGCAGTACTTC.

V gene TRBV15 combines with J gene TRBJ2-3; 7 bases map to TRBD2. Germline V gene sequence: CDR1 LNHNV, CDR2 YYDKDF (reference sequence). The junction had 7 bases not matched to a gene; V was cut back by 1 base and J by 3 bases. This CDR3 comprises 16 residues. Here the CDR3 DNA reads TGTGCCACCAGCAGAGTTCGAACTAGCGTAACAGATACGCAGTATTTT. It specifies CATSRVRTSVTDTQYF.

This chain joins TRBV5-1 and TRBJ2-1, with 15 bases identical to TRBD2. Trimming removed 3 bases from V and 6 bases from J; junction bases left unmatched: 1. The CDR3 totals 15 residues. Per the germline V gene, CDR1 is SGHRS and CDR2 is YFSETQ. Written as DNA, the CDR3 is TGCGCCAGCAGCTCGGGACTAGCGGGAGGCAATGAGCAGTTCTTC. Translated, it gives CASSSGLAGGNEQFF. Drawing the rest from reference TRBV5-1 and TRBJ2-1, the complete variable domain is KAGVTQTPRYLIKTRGQQVTLSCSPISGHRSVSWYQQTPGQGLQFLFEYFSETQRNKGNFPGRFSGRQFSNSRSEMNVSTLELGDSALYLCASSSGLAGGNEQFFGPGTRLTVL.

The chain carries TRBV19 and TRBJ1-1; D may be TRBD1 (5 bases). Trimming cost V 2 bases and J 6 bases, with 13 bases left between them. The CDR3 consists of 14 residues. Germline assignment: CDR1 LNHDA and CDR2 SQIVND (reference sequence). In DNA form, the CDR3 reads TGTGCCAGTAGTATATCTCAGGGATCGGCTGAAGCTTTCTTT. Encoded protein: CASSISQGSAEAFF.

V usage is TRBV19 and J usage is TRBJ2-2, with D unclear. V gave up 3 bases and J gave up 1 base, with 6 bases separating them. Germline V gene data show CDR1 as LNHDA and CDR2 as SQIVND (reference sequence). There are 14 residues in the CDR3. This chain's CDR3 is CASSIRVNTGELFF. CDR3 nucleotide sequence: TGTGCCAGTAGTATTCGAGTGAACACCGGGGAGCTGTTTTTT.

The rearrangement joins TRBV7-2 to TRBJ2-2; tentatively, D is TRBD2 (5 bases). Germline V gives CDR1 SGHTA, CDR2 FQGNSA. V lost 1 base and J lost 7, with 10 bases in between. CDR3 size: 14 residues. DNA of the CDR3: TGTGCCAGCAGCTTAGTATCGGGGAGCGGGGAGCTGTTTTTT. This translates into CASSLVSGSGELFF.

As DNA, the CDR3 is TGTGCCAGCAGCCTGTGGGACAGAGTAAAGCGACAAGAGACCCAGTACTTC. Its translation: CASSLWDRVKRQETQYF. This rearrangement joins TRBV7-9 to TRBJ2-5; 7 nucleotides align to TRBD1. The CDR3 is made up of 17 amino acids. Germline CDR1 and CDR2: SEHNR and FQNEAQ (reference sequence). V lost 5 bases, J lost 2 bases, and 14 bases stayed unmatched.

The chain joins TRBV6-5 to TRBJ2-1; no clear D gene. Trimming took off 10 bases at V and 1 base at J, with 14 bases between the two ends. The CDR3 has 14 residues. Germline V gene lookup returns CDR1 MNHEY and CDR2 SVGAGI. CDR3 coding DNA: TGTGCCACCCGGTCGGTAGCTTCCTACAATGAGCAGTTCTTC. This gives the protein CATRSVASYNEQFF.

The CDR3 reads CATSGGGGRGETQYF. In nucleotides, the CDR3 is TGTGCCACCAGTGGGGGTGGCGGGCGAGGGGAGACCCAGTACTTC. The chain combines TRBV24-1 with TRBJ2-5, with D possibly TRBD2 on 5 matching bases. The CDR3 is 15 residues long. Germline V gives CDR1 KGHDR, CDR2 SFDVKD. V lost 5 bases, J lost 5 bases, and 17 bases lay in between.

The V call is TRBV6-5, the J call TRBJ1-1; no clear D. The CDR3 is made up of 12 amino acids. With 7 bases removed from V and 1 base from J, the gap between germline ends came to 7 bases. Germline CDR1 reads MNHEY; CDR2 reads SVGAGI. Here the CDR3 DNA reads TGTGCCAGCAAGGCAGGGAACACTGAAGCTTTCTTT. This codes for CASKAGNTEAFF.

V gene TRBV6-5 combines with J gene TRBJ2-5, with a tentative D call TRBD1 (5 bases). Per germline, CDR1 MNHEY and CDR2 SVGAGI. Trimming left V 0 bases short and J 5 bases short, with 10 bases between. CDR3 length: 14 amino acids. CDR3 DNA: TGTGCCAGCAGTTACTCGGCAGGGCGCGAGACCCAGTACTTC. Protein: CASSYSAGRETQYF.

The chain combines TRBV11-2 with TRBJ2-1; TRBD2 matches 12 bases. The CDR3 totals 15 residues. The V gene's germline CDR1 is SGHAT and CDR2 FQNNGV. V shed 5 bases and J 7 bases; nucleotides not matched to a gene: 6. The CDR3 coding sequence is TGTGCCAGCAGCCCAACTAGCGGGAGGTGGAATGAGCAGTTCTTC. Protein sequence: CASSPTSGRWNEQFF. Full variable domain (rest looked up from reference TRBV11-2 and TRBJ2-1): EAGVAQSPRYKIIEKRQSVAFWCNPISGHATLYWYQQILGQGPKLLIQFQNNGVVDDSQLPKDRFSAERLKGVDSTLKIQPAKLEDSAVYLCASSPTSGRWNEQFFGPGTRLTVL.

In this sample, this clone turned up once. This chain links TRBV3-1 (or the pseudogene TRBV3-2) with TRBJ2-3, with TRBD2 matching 8 bases. The V segment lost 1 base and the J segment 5 bases; nucleotides outside the gene matches: 2. The CDR3 length is 14 residues. CDR1 is LGHDT, CDR2 YNNKEL, per germline (reference sequence). For the CDR3, the DNA is TGTGCCAGCAGCCAAGTCCTAGCGGGAGATACGCAGTATTTT. Residues: CASSQVLAGDTQYF.

This clone was detected a few times. The V call is TRBV10-3, the J call TRBJ1-1; D unclear. CDR1 and CDR2 (germline): ENHRY, SYGVKD. Trimming took off 3 bases at V and 3 bases at J, with 5 bases between the two ends. The length of the CDR3 is 12 residues. The CDR3 nucleotides read TGTGCCATCAGTGATGAGGACACTGAAGCTTTCTTT. Its protein is CAISDEDTEAFF.

This clone was counted once. The rearrangement joins TRBV5-1 to TRBJ2-7, with D possibly being TRBD2 (6 bases). In germline, CDR1 is SGHRS, CDR2 YFSETQ. The CDR3 has 14 amino acids. The ends were cut back, 1 base at V and 4 bases at J, with 12 bases in the middle. The CDR3 here is CASSLTGRGYEQYF. The CDR3, as DNA: TGCGCCAGCAGCTTGACAGGCCGGGGGTACGAGCAGTACTTC.

This chain links TRBV10-1 with TRBJ2-5; weak D call: TRBD2 (5 bases). The CDR3 consists of 14 residues. The V end was cut by 0 bases, the J end by 5 bases, with 10 bases between. Germline V gene sequence: CDR1 WNHNN, CDR2 SYGVQD (reference sequence). CDR3 protein: CASSESMRGETQYF. CDR3 DNA sequence: TGCGCCAGCAGTGAGTCGATGAGAGGGGAGACCCAGTACTTC.

This clone was detected ten times or more. The chain uses TRBV18 and TRBJ2-3; TRBD2 agrees at 7 bases. J was trimmed by 0 bases and V by 1 base; bases with no gene match: 22. The germline V gene has CDR1 KGHSH and CDR2 LQKENI. The CDR3 is 22 amino acids. This CDR3 is CASSPRVDELARQLYSTDTQYF. CDR3 nucleotides: TGTGCCAGCTCACCACGAGTCGATGAACTAGCGCGCCAACTTTACAGCACAGATACGCAGTATTTT. Filled out from reference TRBV18 and TRBJ2-3, the complete variable domain reads NAGVMQNPRHLVRRRGQEARLRCSPMKGHSHVYWYRQLPEEGLKFMVYLQKENIIDESGMPKERFSAEFPKEGPSILRIQQVVRGDSAAYFCASSPRVDELARQLYSTDTQYFGPGTRLTVL.

The gene calls are TRBV7-8 and TRBJ1-2, with 7 bases lining up with TRBD1. The germline gives CDR1 SGHVS, CDR2 FQNEAQ. The CDR3 runs 17 residues. Losses at the gene ends were 5 bases for V and 0 bases for J; bases not matched to a gene: 12. The CDR3 spells CASSQRSGQGANYGYTF. The CDR3 DNA reads TGTGCCAGCAGCCAAAGGTCCGGGCAGGGGGCTAACTATGGCTACACCTTC.

The V and J genes are TRBV5-5 and TRBJ1-4; tentative D call: TRBD1 (5 bases). The ends were cut back, 0 bases at V and 6 bases at J, with 15 bases in the middle. This CDR3 has 16 residues. Germline V gene sequence: CDR1 SGHKS, CDR2 YYEKEE (reference sequence). CDR3 loop: CASSLALTVRDEKLFF. DNA of the CDR3: TGTGCCAGCAGCTTGGCTCTGACAGTCCGTGATGAAAAACTGTTTTTT.

The chain has TRBV7-9 and TRBJ1-1; 9 positions match TRBD1. The CDR3 sequence is 18 residues long. Germline V gene lookup returns CDR1 SEHNR and CDR2 FQNEAQ (reference sequence). V gave up 2 bases and J gave up 0 bases; unmatched junction bases: 10. The DNA for the CDR3 is TGTGCCAGCAGCTTACCCCGGGACAGGGTGCCCTTGAACACTGAAGCTTTCTTT. Protein product: CASSLPRDRVPLNTEAFF.

The rearrangement joins TRBV28 to TRBJ1-5; 8 bases match TRBD1. This CDR3 region has 18 residues. Germline trimming cut 2 bases from V and 0 bases from J; bases unmatched to any gene: 9. The germline V gene has CDR1 MDHEN and CDR2 SYDVKM. In DNA form, the CDR3 reads TGTGCCAGCAGTTTAGGTTGGGACAGGCCTTATAGCAATCAGCCCCAGCATTTT. Its translation: CASSLGWDRPYSNQPQHF.

The genes are TRBV4-1 and TRBJ2-6, with D perhaps matching TRBD1 (5 bases). Germline V lookup: CDR1 MGHRA, CDR2 YSYEKL. V was pared by 1 base and J by 0 bases, with 10 bases between. The CDR3 length is 17 residues. The CDR3 loop reads CASSQARQSSGANVLTF. The CDR3 bases are TGCGCCAGCAGCCAAGCTCGACAGAGCTCTGGGGCCAACGTCCTGACTTTC.